The 16 T cell receptor beta chains below all came from one sample that was sequenced in a study of blood T cells in healthy people across ages. Through a sample-barcoded 5' primer and a J-beta primer mix, a second PCR was run for roughly 6 to 11 cycles. TCRdb re-called the 5' RACE reads through MiXCR, storing one row per CDR3 protein. Among over 1.5 million distinct CDR3 sequences listed, around half were seen once. The sample was blood. These receptor sequences come from a woman aged 40 to 50 in good health.

This clonotype was counted a single time. The chain recombines TRBV28 with TRBJ2-3; D assignment may be TRBD1 or TRBD2 (5 bases each). Germline CDR1 MDHEN, CDR2 SYDVKM. Trimming removed 3 bases at V and 4 bases at J, with 11 bases between. The CDR3 has 14 residues. The CDR3 DNA sequence: TGTGCCAGCAGTTTCGCAGGGACCCCAGATACGCAGTATTTT. This codes for CASSFAGTPDTQYF. Drawing the rest from reference TRBV28 and TRBJ2-3, the complete variable domain is DVKVTQSSRYLVKRTGEKVFLECVQDMDHENMFWYRQDPGLGLRLIYFSYDVKMKEKGDIPEGYSVSREKKERFSLILESASTNQTSMYLCASSFAGTPDTQYFGPGTRLTVL.

This clonotype was detected only a few times. For the CDR3, the DNA is TGTGCCAGCAGTTTAGGGGACAGGGTTTACAATGAGCAGTTCTTC. Amino acid sequence: CASSLGDRVYNEQFF. The genes are TRBV28 and TRBJ2-1; TRBD1 aligns across 9 bases. CDR3 length: 15 amino acids. The trim removed 2 bases at V and 4 bases at J, leaving 3 bases unmatched. Looked up from germline, CDR1 is MDHEN and CDR2 is SYDVKM.

V and J are TRBV3-1 and TRBJ1-2; 9 bases are a match to TRBD1. The CDR3 contains 15 residues. V shed 4 bases and J 5 bases; nucleotides not matched to a gene: 8. CDR1 is LGHDT, CDR2 YNNKEL, per germline (reference sequence). The DNA for the CDR3 is TGTGCCAGCAGCCTCTGGGACAGGGCGCTTTATGGCTACACCTTC. Protein product: CASSLWDRALYGYTF.

The V call is TRBV6-2 or TRBV6-3, the J call TRBJ2-7; no clear D. Trimming stripped 4 bases from V and 6 bases from J, with 13 bases between. This CDR3 comprises 13 residues. The V gene's germline CDR1 is MNHEY and CDR2 SVGEGT. The CDR3 coding sequence is TGTGCCAGCAGTTCCCCCCTGACTCGCGAGCAGTACTTC. This encodes CASSSPLTREQYF.

The chain is built from TRBV6-1 and TRBJ2-1; D may correspond to TRBD1 or TRBD2 (6 bases each). CDR1 and CDR2 from the germline V gene are MNHNS and SASEGT. V was pared by 2 bases and J by 6 bases, with 14 bases between. This CDR3 region has 15 residues. CDR3 residues: CASSEMGGIGNEQFF. CDR3 nucleotides: TGTGCCAGCAGTGAAATGGGGGGCATTGGCAATGAGCAGTTCTTC.

The chain links TRBV4-2 to TRBJ2-3; D ambiguous. This CDR3 spans 14 amino acids. Trimming cost V 0 bases and J 6 bases, with 10 bases left between them. Germline loops: CDR1 LGHNA, CDR2 YNFKEQ. The CDR3 DNA reads as TGTGCCAGCAGCCAAGAGTTTCGCTCGGATACGCAGTATTTT. It encodes CASSQEFRSDTQYF.

This chain joins TRBV6-1 and TRBJ2-3; D remains unclear. The CDR3 sequence is 14 residues long. V gave up 5 bases and J gave up 0 bases, with 9 bases separating them. Germline assignment: CDR1 MNHNS and CDR2 SASEGT. The CDR3 reads CASSPSTSTDTQYF. The CDR3 nucleotides are TGTGCCAGCAGTCCGTCGACTAGCACAGATACGCAGTATTTT.

This clonotype was counted only a few times. This chain joins TRBV5-6 and TRBJ2-5; 8 positions agree with TRBD2. V lost 4 bases to trimming and J lost 4 bases; unmatched junction nucleotides: 6. This CDR3 has 14 amino acids. Germline lookup yields CDR1 SGHDT and CDR2 YYEEEE. CDR3 sequence (DNA): TGTGCCAGCAGCCTCGGGAGGGTATCAGAGACCCAGTACTTC. Its translation is CASSLGRVSETQYF.

This chain links TRBV9 with TRBJ2-3; 7 positions match TRBD2. This CDR3 has 16 residues. Germline values: CDR1 SGDLS, CDR2 YYNGEE. Losses at the gene ends were 4 bases for V and 2 bases for J; bases not matched to a gene: 10. The CDR3, as DNA: TGTGCCAGCAGCCTGAGAACTAGCGACGCCACAGATACGCAGTATTTT. This sequence encodes CASSLRTSDATDTQYF.

This clonotype has more than one count but fewer than ten. The chain uses TRBV15 and TRBJ1-2; weak D call: TRBD1 (5 bases). The germline V gene has CDR1 LNHNV and CDR2 YYDKDF (reference sequence). Deletions cut 0 bases from V and 6 bases from J, with 17 bases between. This CDR3 has 16 amino acids. CDR3 loop: CATSRDKGREVNGYTF. CDR3 in DNA: TGTGCCACCAGCAGAGATAAGGGCAGGGAAGTAAATGGCTACACCTTC.

The gene calls are TRBV6-5 and TRBJ1-1; D not resolved. Germline CDR1 and CDR2: MNHEY and SVGAGI. The CDR3 is 16 amino acids. Trimming took off 4 bases at V and 10 bases at J, with 25 bases between the two ends. This chain's CDR3 is CASSSGGLRSVARAFF. The CDR3 bases are TGTGCCAGCAGTTCTGGAGGTCTAAGATCGGTGGCGCGAGCTTTCTTT.

This CDR3 is CSARGGFRGPSTDTQYF. In DNA form, the CDR3 reads TGCAGTGCTAGAGGTGGCTTCCGGGGGCCTAGCACAGATACGCAGTATTTT. The chain is built from TRBV20-1 and TRBJ2-3; D tentatively reads TRBD1 or TRBD2 (6 bases each). V was pared by 1 base and J by 0 bases, with 17 bases between. This CDR3 is built from 17 residues. Germline V gene data show CDR1 as DFQATT and CDR2 as SNEGSKA (reference sequence).

The chain carries TRBV18 and TRBJ2-7, with TRBD1 matching 7 bases. V gave up 3 bases and J gave up 3 bases; unmatched junction bases: 8. This CDR3 spans 15 amino acids. The germline V gene encodes CDR1 KGHSH and CDR2 LQKENI. CDR3 coding DNA: TGTGCCAGCTCACCGACCGGGACAGCCATCTACGAGCAGTACTTC. Amino acids: CASSPTGTAIYEQYF.

As DNA, the CDR3 is TGCAGTGTCTCGACAGGGACCAATCAGCCCCAGCATTTT. Translating it yields CSVSTGTNQPQHF. The chain uses TRBV20-1 and TRBJ1-5; 7 positions match TRBD1. J lost 3 bases, V lost 7 bases, and 6 bases had no gene match. CDR3 length: 13 residues. CDR1 DFQATT and CDR2 SNEGSKA come from the germline V gene (reference sequence).

This clonotype was counted between two and nine times. V and J are TRBV20-1 and TRBJ2-4; the D call may be TRBD1 or TRBD2 (5 bases each). CDR3 length: 14 residues. Germline assignment: CDR1 DFQATT and CDR2 SNEGSKA (reference sequence). V lost 5 bases and J 0 bases, leaving 11 bases between the germline ends. CDR3 nucleotide sequence: TGCAGTGCTGAAATGGGGGAAGCCAAAAACATTCAGTACTTC. Protein: CSAEMGEAKNIQYF.

The chain is built from TRBV3-1 and TRBJ2-7, with D perhaps matching TRBD1 (6 bases). The CDR3 extends over 14 amino acids. Trimming cost V 3 bases and J 6 bases, with 15 bases left between them. Germline loops: CDR1 LGHDT, CDR2 YNNKEL (reference sequence). Here the CDR3 reads CASSHDRTEGEQYF. The CDR3 nucleotides are TGTGCCAGCAGCCATGATAGGACAGAGGGCGAGCAGTACTTC.